These 25 T cell receptor beta chains were all obtained from the same sample, sequenced in a study of type 1 regulatory T cells. The antigens for these receptors are not known. TCRdb re-derived calls from the reads in MiXCR, one entry per CDR3 protein. The profile shows under 30,000 distinct CDR3 sequences, 40% to 55% of them singletons. Sequences were obtained from cultured T cells, either the whole culture or a sorted T cell fraction (not recorded which). These receptors were obtained from a human donor in good health.

There are a few counts of this clonotype. This rearrangement joins TRBV11-3 to TRBJ2-3; D is unclear. CDR3 length equals 14 residues. Germline CDR1 SGHNT, CDR2 YENEEA. Trimming pared 1 base from V and 0 bases from J, leaving 5 bases between. The CDR3, as DNA: TGTGCCAGCAGCTTAGCGACTAGCACAGATACGCAGTATTTT. Its protein is CASSLATSTDTQYF.

For this clonotype: Given a much more abundant clone one base away, this may be a read error. The genes are TRBV5-1 and TRBJ1-1, with a weak D call TRBD1 (5 bases). The CDR3 has 15 amino acids. Germline-derived CDR1 and CDR2 are SGHRS and YFSETQ. The ends were cut back, 0 bases at V and 3 bases at J, with 12 bases in the middle. DNA of the CDR3: TGCGCCAGCAGCTTGGTAGTAGCGGGGGACACTGAAGCTTTCTTT. Its protein product is CASSLVVAGDTEAFF.

The chain recombines TRBV2 with TRBJ2-1; TRBD1 is a possible D gene (6 bases). The CDR3 runs to 15 residues. Trimming removed 6 bases at V and 2 bases at J, with 14 bases between. In germline, CDR1 is SNHLY, CDR2 FYNNEI. The CDR3 DNA reads TGTGCCAGCAGCCTTGGGCAGGGGACCTACAATGAGCAGTTCTTC. Its translation is CASSLGQGTYNEQFF.

V and J are TRBV4-3 and TRBJ1-5; D remains unclear. The germline CDR1 and CDR2 sequences are LGHNA and YSLEER. Deletions cut 3 bases from V and 5 bases from J, with 14 bases between. This CDR3 has 15 amino acids. DNA for the CDR3: TGCGCCAGCAGCCATGATATCGGCAGAGATCAGCCCCAGCATTTT. It translates to CASSHDIGRDQPQHF.

The chain recombines TRBV3-1 with TRBJ1-4, with 10 bases fitting TRBD1. The trim removed 1 base at V and 4 bases at J, leaving 0 bases unmatched. The CDR3 loop spans 15 amino acids. CDR1 and CDR2 from the germline V gene are LGHDT and YNNKEL (reference sequence). Here the CDR3 DNA reads TGTGCCAGCAGCCAAGGGACAGGGGGTAATGAAAAACTGTTTTTT. Its protein product is CASSQGTGGNEKLFF.

This sequence joins TRBV6-5 and TRBJ2-1; D is unclear. V was trimmed by 7 bases and J by 6 bases, leaving 22 bases between them. The germline CDR1 and CDR2 sequences are MNHEY and SVGAGI. The CDR3 consists of 16 residues. CDR3 nucleotides: TGTGCCAGCACCTCCGCCCGGTGGACGGGCGGCAATGAGCAGTTCTTC. Amino acid sequence: CASTSARWTGGNEQFF.

This clonotype is judged medium-sized. The chain employs TRBV6-6 and TRBJ2-7, with 8 bases matching TRBD2. Germline V lookup: CDR1 MNHNY, CDR2 SVGAGI (reference sequence). The CDR3 is 17 amino acids. The V gene end was trimmed by 2 bases and the J gene end by 0 bases; junction bases not matched to a gene: 9. This CDR3 is CASSYRGGGSLSYEQYF. CDR3 DNA sequence: TGTGCCAGCAGTTACCGGGGGGGCGGGTCCCTCTCCTACGAGCAGTACTTC.

In this sample, this clonotype turned up a few times. The chain couples TRBV7-6 to TRBJ1-4, with D possibly TRBD1 on 5 matching bases. Germline V CDR1 and CDR2: SGHVS, FNYEAQ. The CDR3 has 15 residues. The germline V and J ends were trimmed by 2 bases and 5 bases, with 12 bases remaining between them. The CDR3 region is CASSLTGPGNEKLFF. The CDR3 nucleotides are TGTGCCAGCAGCTTAACGGGGCCTGGGAATGAAAAACTGTTTTTT.

This clonotype was counted between two and nine times. The V gene is TRBV18, the J gene TRBJ2-5, with D unclear. The length of the CDR3 is 12 residues. Germline V lookup: CDR1 KGHSH, CDR2 LQKENI. Deletions cut 5 bases from V and 4 bases from J, with 8 bases between. The CDR3 reads CASSRSRETQYF. Here the CDR3 DNA reads TGTGCCAGCTCAAGGAGCCGAGAGACCCAGTACTTC.

The CDR3 here is CASSLGAGFVGEKLFF. CDR3 DNA: TGCGCCAGCAGCCTGGGCGCGGGGTTTGTCGGTGAAAAACTGTTTTTT. V is TRBV4-1 and J is TRBJ1-4; unclear D gene. V lost 4 bases, J lost 7 bases, and 19 bases lay in between. CDR1 and CDR2 (germline): MGHRA, YSYEKL. The CDR3 is 16 residues long.

The chain links TRBV20-1 to TRBJ2-3; TRBD2 matches at 8 bases. Germline CDR1 DFQATT, CDR2 SNEGSKA (reference sequence). CDR3 length: 14 amino acids. The J segment lost 3 bases and the V segment lost 3 bases, leaving 5 bases of the junction unmatched. Here the CDR3 DNA reads TGCAGTGCTAGGGTAGCGGGGATTACAGATACGCAGTATTTT. As protein: CSARVAGITDTQYF.

The rearrangement uses TRBV7-9 and TRBJ2-1; 8 bases agree with TRBD2. V shed 4 bases and J 6 bases; nucleotides not matched to a gene: 8. The CDR3 is made up of 15 amino acids. Germline V gene data show CDR1 as SEHNR and CDR2 as FQNEAQ (reference sequence). The CDR3 reads CASSSGLVISNEQFF. In DNA form, the CDR3 reads TGTGCCAGCAGCTCGGGACTAGTTATCAGCAATGAGCAGTTCTTC. Full variable domain (rest looked up from reference TRBV7-9 and TRBJ2-1): DTGVSQNPRHKITKRGQNVTFRCDPISEHNRLYWYRQTLGQGPEFLTYFQNEAQLEKSRLLSDRFSAERPKGSFSTLEIQRTEQGDSAMYLCASSSGLVISNEQFFGPGTRLTVL.

This sequence joins TRBV24-1 and TRBJ2-7, with 10 bases lining up with TRBD1. Germline CDR1 KGHDR, CDR2 SFDVKD. V lost 5 bases and J lost 5; bases outside the gene matches: 8. The CDR3 loop spans 15 amino acids. This CDR3 reads CATSAPGQGIDEQYF. In DNA form, the CDR3 reads TGTGCCACCAGTGCCCCGGGACAGGGGATAGACGAGCAGTACTTC.

The chain uses TRBV7-2 and TRBJ1-4; the D gene is possibly TRBD1 (5 bases). Trimming stripped 4 bases from V and 4 bases from J, with 16 bases between. The CDR3 runs 16 residues. Germline V CDR1 and CDR2: SGHTA, FQGNSA. CDR3 nucleotides: TGTGCCAGCAGCTCCCACTCGACAGTGGGTAATGAAAAACTGTTTTTT. Encoded protein: CASSSHSTVGNEKLFF.

The chain carries TRBV5-4 and TRBJ2-5; no clear D gene. Trimming stripped 4 bases from V and 2 bases from J, with 6 bases between. CDR3 size: 12 residues. Per the germline V gene, CDR1 is SGHNT and CDR2 is YYREEE (reference sequence). The CDR3 region is CASSSRQETQYF. CDR3 coding DNA: TGTGCCAGCAGCAGCCGACAAGAGACCCAGTACTTC.

This clonotype was counted only a few times. J is TRBJ2-3 and V is TRBV6-6; TRBD2 matches 7 bases. The CDR3 runs to 17 residues. Germline lookup yields CDR1 MNHNY and CDR2 SVGAGI (reference sequence). The ends lost 7 bases at V and 1 base at J; junction bases unmatched: 14. The chain's CDR3 is CASTLRRGTVGTDTQYF. The CDR3 DNA reads TGTGCCAGCACGTTACGGCGGGGGACTGTTGGCACAGATACGCAGTATTTT.

This clonotype has just a few counts. V is TRBV3-1 and J is TRBJ1-5, with a possible D match to TRBD1 (6 bases). Trimming took 2 bases from V and 6 from J, leaving 14 bases between them. The CDR3 runs to 15 residues. Germline V gene sequence: CDR1 LGHDT, CDR2 YNNKEL (reference sequence). Here the CDR3 DNA reads TGTGCCAGCAGCCAATCGGGGGCTAGGAGTCAGCCCCAGCATTTT. Its translation is CASSQSGARSQPQHF.

This chain joins TRBV20-1 and TRBJ2-3; D may match TRBD1 or TRBD2 (5 bases each). Germline CDR1 DFQATT, CDR2 SNEGSKA (reference sequence). This CDR3 comprises 15 residues. V was trimmed by 6 bases and J by 3 bases, leaving 19 bases between them. The CDR3 DNA reads TGCAGTGCAGAGATAACGGGGCGCAGAACAGATACGCAGTATTTT. Residues: CSAEITGRRTDTQYF.

This clonotype was seen just once. This chain links TRBV24-1 with TRBJ1-1; D is ambiguous. V gave up 3 bases and J gave up 0 bases, with 4 bases separating them. Germline CDR1 reads KGHDR; CDR2 reads SFDVKD. There are 13 residues in the CDR3. CDR3 sequence reads: CATSDRMNTEAFF. CDR3 DNA sequence: TGTGCCACCAGTGATAGGATGAACACTGAAGCTTTCTTT.

The chain is built from TRBV12-3 or TRBV12-4 and TRBJ2-3, with D possibly being TRBD1 or TRBD2 (5 bases each). CDR3 length equals 15 residues. The ends were cut back, 8 bases at V and 3 bases at J, with 18 bases in the middle. CDR3 loop: CASCSGTLGTDTQYF. The CDR3 region has the DNA TGTGCCAGCTGTTCTGGGACGCTGGGTACAGATACGCAGTATTTT.

The rearrangement uses TRBV6-2 or TRBV6-3 and TRBJ2-5; the D call may be TRBD1 or TRBD2 (6 bases each). V dropped 1 base and J dropped 5 bases, with 14 bases sitting between them. The CDR3 consists of 15 residues. Germline-derived CDR1 and CDR2 are MNHEY and SVGEGT. The CDR3 sequence is CASSYWGLRGETQYF. CDR3 nucleotide sequence: TGTGCCAGCAGTTACTGGGGGCTCCGGGGGGAGACCCAGTACTTC.

The chain combines TRBV5-5 with TRBJ2-1; 9 nucleotides line up with TRBD1. The V segment lost 4 bases and the J segment 3 bases; nucleotides outside the gene matches: 14. The germline V gene encodes CDR1 SGHKS and CDR2 YYEKEE (reference sequence). The CDR3 spans 18 residues. The CDR3 nucleotides are TGTGCCAGCAGCCGTAGGGGGATGGGACAGGGTTTCTACAATGAGCAGTTCTTC. It specifies CASSRRGMGQGFYNEQFF.

The CDR3 bases are TGCGCCAGCAGCTTCGGGGACCGGTGGTACCAAGAGACCCAGTACTTC. Protein: CASSFGDRWYQETQYF. This chain connects TRBV5-1 to TRBJ2-5, with D perhaps TRBD1 or TRBD2 (5 bases each). The germline gives CDR1 SGHRS, CDR2 YFSETQ. The CDR3 is 16 amino acids. The V end lost 2 bases, the J end lost 0 bases, and 14 bases lay between the germline ends.

This clonotype was seen only a few times. The chain combines TRBV7-8 with TRBJ1-2; TRBD1 matches at 7 bases. Germline assignment: CDR1 SGHVS and CDR2 FQNEAQ. This CDR3 is built from 16 residues. V lost 4 bases, J lost 8 bases, and 16 bases stayed unmatched. The CDR3: CASSSRQGPTAIGYTF. For the CDR3, the DNA is TGTGCCAGCAGCTCCAGACAGGGACCCACCGCTATAGGCTACACCTTC.

This clonotype appeared a few times. The chain carries TRBV6-5 and TRBJ1-1, with D maybe TRBD1 (5 bases). The CDR3 contains 13 residues. Per germline, CDR1 MNHEY and CDR2 SVGAGI. Trimming took off 8 bases at V and 1 base at J, with 11 bases between the two ends. DNA of the CDR3: TGTGCCAGCGCCCTTGGGGGGAACACTGAAGCTTTCTTT. Encoded protein: CASALGGNTEAFF.